This T cell receptor beta chain was found in a study of identical twins. Study conclusions and caveats: Fewer insertions characterized abundant cord blood beta clonotypes, whereas memory repertoires showed none. In drawing conclusions, the study used cross-sectional statistical analysis and did not follow the same donors. Out-of-frame alpha sequences common to twins were enriched for low generation probability. Model-predicted out-of-frame TCR alpha sharing fell below observed values in monozygotic twins.

One entry per CDR3 protein, called by TCRdb with MiXCR from the 5' RACE reads. The sample consists of about 890,000 distinct CDR3 sequences, more than 9% of them appearing once. Worth noting for this clonotype: Its antigen remains unidentified.

The CDR3 has 16 amino acids. Separately, the same data were catalogued under a study of yellow fever vaccine responses in identical twins.

The source of this sequence is a young woman in good health. The rearrangement links TRBV21-1 to TRBJ2-2. TRBV21-1 counts as a pseudogene. The sequenced sample was PBMCs. Written as DNA, the CDR3 is TGTGCCAGCAGCACCTCGCGAGGAGCCAACACCGGGGAGCTGTTTTTT. Protein product: CASSTSRGANTGELFF.